Listed here are 3 T cell receptor beta chains from one sample, sequenced in a study of T cells in localized non-small cell lung cancer. Sequencing was performed with immunoSEQ multiplex PCR; in TCRdb, only in-frame clones are kept and a portion is missing. In the table there are approximately 45,000 clones, approximately 80% of which are singletons. Sequencing was performed on peripheral blood mononuclear cells, taken before any cancer treatment. These receptor sequences come from a man aged 40 to 70 with stage III lung adenocarcinoma.

J is TRBJ1-1 and V is TRBV6-6; possibly TRBD1 for D (5 bases). The CDR3 has 14 amino acids. V lost 8 bases and J 4 bases, leaving 17 bases between the germline ends. The germline CDR1 and CDR2 sequences are MNHNY and SVGAGI (reference sequence). This chain's CDR3 is CASERSPGLTEAFF. CDR3 coding DNA: TGTGCCAGCGAAAGATCCCCGGGGCTCACTGAAGCTTTCTTT.

V is TRBV5-1 and J is TRBJ2-1, with TRBD1 matching over 7 bases. Trimming removed 0 bases from V and 7 bases from J; junction bases left unmatched: 10. The CDR3 is made up of 16 amino acids. Germline assignment: CDR1 SGHRS and CDR2 YFSETQ. The CDR3 region is CASSLGSTTGANEQFF. Written as DNA, the CDR3 is TGCGCCAGCAGCTTGGGATCAACTACAGGGGCTAATGAGCAGTTCTTC.

A word on this clone: Other DNA sequences in the same sample also yield this CDR3. The chain joins TRBV19 to TRBJ1-2, with a tentative D call TRBD1 (5 bases). With 2 bases removed from V and 5 bases from J, the gap between germline ends came to 12 bases. This CDR3 has 14 residues. The germline V gene encodes CDR1 LNHDA and CDR2 SQIVND (reference sequence). CDR3 nucleotides: TGTGCCAGTAGTATACCACAGGCTTGGTATGGCTACACCTTC. It encodes CASSIPQAWYGYTF.